Here is one T cell receptor (beta chain) with its context. Its recognized antigen is unknown. No qualities accompany the bases; no much larger clone lies one base away. The sample's time point label, decoded: about 28 days (+/-7) after the second vaccine dose. AZD1222 recipients whose second dose came at about 4 weeks and those whose second dose came at about 12 weeks were combined into one group, since spike-specific TCR depth and breadth did not differ between the two schedules. Vaccinee samples were obtained from the UK trials COV001 and COV002, which included a single-blind randomized controlled phase 2/3 trial of AZD1222 (ChAdOx1 nCoV-19) in healthy adults. Trial participant PBMC samples were collected at day 0 and day 28 after the second dose for TCRbeta chain sequencing. The germline V end is reduced by 7 bases and the J end by 7 bases; junction bases left unmatched: 11. CDR1 and CDR2 were assigned from the germline V gene as MDHEN and SYDVKM. The CDR3 contains 15 residues, cysteine and phenylalanine counted. Kept here is only the CDR3 DNA, which spans 45 bases and is read in frame from base 1.

This entry comes from a study of T cell responses to AZD1222 COVID-19 vaccine (dated by TCRdb to about 2021). Study-level background: A total of just over 230 trial participants underwent TCR sequencing, of whom some 210 received two doses of AZD1222 and some 26 received two doses of the MenACWY control vaccine. Enrollment into the trials was organized by age into subgroups of 18-55, 56-69 and 70-plus years, and those subgroups contained approximately 160, 26 and 62 TCR-sequenced participants, respectively. The study at large found these results: Because no day 14 peak-response samples were available, the repertoires could be characterized only after the peak T cell response. Participants were mostly white British, with more females than males. The authors suggested clonal diversity may have been underestimated. Nearly half of unique spike-specific TCRs reportedly recognized epitopes outside regions mutated in the B.1.351 and B.1.1.7 variants. The vaccine-associated CD4 TCRs covered the entire spike protein, and the dominant responses fell in regions 160-218 and 743-854. Conclusions about previously exposed vaccinees are limited, since just five to seven AZD1222 recipients were seropositive for SARS-CoV-2 at baseline. After two AZD1222 doses, both the breadth and the depth of spike-specific TCRs were significantly higher than at day 0 and than in MenACWY recipients. In the small 56-69-year group, the increase in depth fell short of significance, most likely because of low power.

The CDR3 regions of human TCRbeta chains were analyzed by immunosequencing. For the original study's pipeline: Repertoire TCRs were matched against a reference library of SARS-CoV-2-specific TCRs generated with the MIRA antigen-specificity platform. Breadth was defined as the fraction of unique TCRs that were SARS-CoV-2-associated, and depth was defined as the fraction of total T cells that were SARS-CoV-2-associated. Using the MIRA data, each spike-specific TCR was assigned both to the spike region to which the TCR was reactive and to a CD4 or CD8 class. Log10-transformed breadth and depth values were compared by one-way ANOVA with Sidak's multiple comparisons tests. Held by TCRdb, this immuneACCESS table contains in-frame sequences only and omits some clones. Under half of the omission traces to an unresolved V gene where checked; the cause of the rest is unknown. V, J and clone size are taken as reported in that table, and D and trimming were inferred from the DNA itself. This sample gives under 170,000 clones in total; 80% to 95% of them show up just once. The ten biggest clones cover 2.5% to 3.5% of the sample.

The chain is encoded by TRBV28 joined to TRBJ2-3; 10 nucleotides in the junction match TRBD1. This clonotype originated in an adult who received the AZD1222 COVID-19 vaccine. The sequencing here drew on peripheral blood, taken 28 days after the second AZD1222 dose. The CDR3 protein is CASIPRDRGDYTQYF. Read as DNA, the sequence is TGTGCCAGCATCCCGCGGGACAGGGGAGATTATACGCAGTATTTT.